One sample yielded the 14 T cell receptor beta chains listed below, sequenced in a study of blood T cell repertoires in COVID-19. Some clones are missing from TCRdb's copy, which holds only in-frame ones; the method was immunoSEQ multiplex PCR. This table has approximately 280,000 clones, roughly 85% appearing once. Material for sequencing was PBMCs or T cells enriched from blood (not recorded which). These receptor sequences come from a woman between 45 and 65 years old who had recovered from COVID-19.

This clone was recorded at least ten times. CDR3 sequence (DNA): TGTGCCAGCAGCCAAGTAACTTACTATGGCTACACCTTC. Translated, it gives CASSQVTYYGYTF. This chain links TRBV3-1 (or the pseudogene TRBV3-2) with TRBJ1-2; the D is unclear. V shed 1 base and J shed 3 bases, with 6 bases lying between them. Germline V gene data show CDR1 as LGHDT and CDR2 as YNNKEL (reference sequence). The CDR3 has 13 amino acids.

CDR3 DNA sequence: TGTGCCAGCCCCGGTTTAGAGGGAGGCGAAAAACTGTTTTTT. Its translation is CASPGLEGGEKLFF. The chain uses TRBV7-9 and TRBJ1-4; the D is unclear. V shed 8 bases and J shed 8 bases, with 18 bases lying between them. In germline, CDR1 is SEHNR, CDR2 FQNEAQ (reference sequence). The CDR3 has 14 amino acids.

This chain uses TRBV28 with TRBJ2-7, with 7 positions matching TRBD1. J lost 2 bases, V lost 7 bases, and 5 bases had no gene match. CDR3 length equals 13 residues. Germline loops: CDR1 MDHEN, CDR2 SYDVKM. CDR3 amino acids: CASNSGTAYEQYF. As DNA, the CDR3 is TGTGCCAGCAATTCTGGGACAGCCTACGAGCAGTACTTC. Complete variable domain (other parts from reference TRBV28 and TRBJ2-7): DVKVTQSSRYLVKRTGEKVFLECVQDMDHENMFWYRQDPGLGLRLIYFSYDVKMKEKGDIPEGYSVSREKKERFSLILESASTNQTSMYLCASNSGTAYEQYFGPGTRLTVT.

The rearrangement joins TRBV1 to TRBJ2-7; no DNA check was done on the table's D call, TRBD1. TRBV1 is marked as a pseudogene. The CDR3 is made up of 12 amino acids. The chain's CDR3 is CTSSPQSYEQYF. DNA for the CDR3: TGCACCAGCAGCCCACAATCCTACGAGCAGTACTTC.

J is TRBJ2-5 and V is TRBV29-1; no firm D call. V dropped 7 bases and J dropped 2 bases, with 11 bases sitting between them. This CDR3 has 12 amino acids. Germline CDR1 and CDR2: SQVTM and ANQGSEA. The CDR3 coding sequence is TGCAGCGCCGTGATAGTACAAGAGACCCAGTACTTC. This sequence encodes CSAVIVQETQYF.

This chain joins TRBV5-1 and TRBJ1-1; 7 bases are shared with TRBD1. Trimming removed 1 base from V and 4 bases from J; junction bases left unmatched: 10. The CDR3 has 16 amino acids. Germline-derived CDR1 and CDR2 are SGHRS and YFSETQ. This CDR3 reads CASSLNLYRGTTEAFF. CDR3 DNA sequence: TGCGCCAGCAGCTTGAACCTTTACAGGGGTACCACTGAAGCTTTCTTT.

V and J are TRBV11-3 and TRBJ2-2; a possible D gene is TRBD2 (6 bases). CDR1 is SGHNT, CDR2 YENEEA, per germline. V lost 4 bases, J lost 1 base, and 13 bases lay in between. The CDR3 is 16 residues long. The CDR3 bases are TGTGCCAGCAGCTACCGGGGCGGGGTGAACACCGGGGAGCTGTTTTTT. As protein: CASSYRGGVNTGELFF.

J is TRBJ1-1 and V is TRBV21-1. TRBV21-1 is classified as a pseudogene. The CDR3 totals 18 residues. The CDR3 here is CASSKGAGMVGSNTEAFF. CDR3 sequence (DNA): TGTGCCAGCAGCAAAGGGGCGGGGATGGTTGGGTCGAACACTGAAGCTTTCTTT.

The chain combines TRBV12-3 or TRBV12-4 with TRBJ2-5; no definite D call. This CDR3 spans 13 amino acids. V was pared by 2 bases and J by 3 bases, with 7 bases between. CDR3 nucleotides: TGTGCCAGCAGTTTAAACAGAAAAGAGACCCAGTACTTC. Translation: CASSLNRKETQYF.

CDR3 in DNA: TGTGCCACCAGCAGAGGCCAACTTTCCGTTTTTAGCAATCAGCCCCAGCATTTT. Its protein is CATSRGQLSVFSNQPQHF. The chain employs TRBV15 and TRBJ1-5; no reliable D call. From germline, CDR1 is LNHNV and CDR2 YYDKDF (reference sequence). Trimming stripped 1 base from V and 0 bases from J, with 16 bases between. This CDR3 comprises 18 residues.

This chain links TRBV6-4 with TRBJ2-2, with 8 nucleotides matching TRBD2. The CDR3 spans 14 residues. Germline CDR1 and CDR2: MRHNA and SNTAGT. V lost 6 bases to trimming and J lost 6 bases; unmatched junction nucleotides: 6. The CDR3 sequence is CASSAPGRAGELFF. CDR3 nucleotides: TGTGCCAGCAGCGCTCCCGGGAGGGCCGGGGAGCTGTTTTTT.

The chain couples TRBV15 to TRBJ2-2; D is unclear. The CDR3 totals 16 residues. Germline loops: CDR1 LNHNV, CDR2 YYDKDF (reference sequence). Trimming shortened V by 0 bases and J by 0 bases, and 8 bases separated the two germline ends. In DNA, the CDR3 is TGTGCCACCAGCAGAGATCACGGGTCGAACACCGGGGAGCTGTTTTTT. It yields the protein CATSRDHGSNTGELFF.

V is TRBV29-1 and J is TRBJ1-1; no definite D call. The CDR3 spans 12 residues. The germline V and J ends were trimmed by 4 bases and 4 bases, with 10 bases remaining between them. In germline, CDR1 is SQVTM, CDR2 ANQGSEA. The DNA of the CDR3 is TGCAGCGTTGGAGGCATGGGCACTGAAGCTTTCTTT. Amino acid sequence: CSVGGMGTEAFF.

The chain carries TRBV5-1 and TRBJ1-1; 9 bases line up with TRBD1. Germline values: CDR1 SGHRS, CDR2 YFSETQ. The CDR3 runs 17 residues. Trimming at V came to 4 bases and at J to 4 bases, leaving 14 bases not matched to a gene. The CDR3 here is CASSQGQGRSGSTEAFF. The CDR3 nucleotides read TGCGCCAGCAGCCAAGGACAGGGGCGTTCCGGTAGCACTGAAGCTTTCTTT.